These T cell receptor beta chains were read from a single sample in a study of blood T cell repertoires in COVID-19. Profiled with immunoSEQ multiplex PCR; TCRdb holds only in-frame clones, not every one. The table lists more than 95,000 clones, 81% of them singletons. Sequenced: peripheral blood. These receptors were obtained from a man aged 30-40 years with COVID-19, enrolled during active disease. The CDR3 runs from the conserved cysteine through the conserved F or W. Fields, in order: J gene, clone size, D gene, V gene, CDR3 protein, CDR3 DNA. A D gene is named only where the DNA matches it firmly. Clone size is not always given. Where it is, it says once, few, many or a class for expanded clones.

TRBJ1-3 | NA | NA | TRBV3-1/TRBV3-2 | CASSPHRAWAGNTIYF | TGTGCCAGCAGCCCGCACAGGGCATGGGCTGGAAACACCATATATTTT
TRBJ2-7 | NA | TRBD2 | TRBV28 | CASSSQRGGRYEQYF | TGTGCCAGCAGTTCGCAGCGGGGGGGACGTTACGAGCAGTACTTC
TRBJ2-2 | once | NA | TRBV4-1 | CASSQETIGSGTGELFF | TGCGCCAGCAGCCAAGAGACAATCGGCTCGGGGACCGGGGAGCTGTTTTTT
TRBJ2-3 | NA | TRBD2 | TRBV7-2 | CASSLGLAGGITDTQYF | TGTGCCAGCAGCTTAGGCCTAGCGGGGGGCATCACAGATACGCAGTATTTT
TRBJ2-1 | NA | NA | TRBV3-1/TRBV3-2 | CASSQGPSVNEQFF | TGTGCCAGCAGCCAAGGGCCTAGCGTGAATGAGCAGTTCTTC
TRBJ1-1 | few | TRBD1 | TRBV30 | CAWRNLSPGTENTEAFF | TGTGCCTGGAGGAACCTGTCCCCCGGGACAGAAAACACTGAAGCTTTCTTT
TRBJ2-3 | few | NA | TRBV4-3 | CASSQRERTDTQYF | TGCGCCAGCAGCCAACGGGAGCGCACAGATACGCAGTATTTT
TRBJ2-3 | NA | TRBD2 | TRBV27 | CASSSLAGGLTDTQYF | TGTGCCAGCAGTAGTTTAGCGGGGGGCCTCACAGATACGCAGTATTTT
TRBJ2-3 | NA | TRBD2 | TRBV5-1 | CASSLAILAGYTDTQYF | TGCGCCAGCAGCTTGGCCATACTAGCGGGGTACACAGATACGCAGTATTTT
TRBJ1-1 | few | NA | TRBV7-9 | CASSLVGVGTEAFF | TGTGCCAGCAGCCTCGTGGGAGTCGGCACTGAAGCTTTCTTT
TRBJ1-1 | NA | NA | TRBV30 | CAWGRDTEAFF | TGTGCCTGGGGTCGGGACACTGAAGCTTTCTTT
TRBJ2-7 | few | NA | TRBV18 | CASSVGRAYEQYF | TGTGCCAGCTCCGTGGGGCGAGCCTACGAGCAGTACTTC
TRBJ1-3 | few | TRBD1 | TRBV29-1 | CSVRDRKRNTIYF | TGCAGCGTGCGGGACAGGAAAAGAAACACCATATATTTT
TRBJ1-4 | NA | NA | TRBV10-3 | CAIRGGDEKLFF | TGTGCCATCAGGGGGGGGGACGAAAAACTGTTTTTT
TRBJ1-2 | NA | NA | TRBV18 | CASSTGANYGYTF | TGTGCCAGCTCAACAGGAGCTAACTATGGCTACACCTTC
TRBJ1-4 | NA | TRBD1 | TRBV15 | CATSLGGQGAKLFF | TGTGCCACCAGTTTGGGGGGACAGGGGGCCAAACTGTTTTTT
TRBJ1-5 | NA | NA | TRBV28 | CASSFARVFNQPQHF | TGTGCCAGCAGTTTCGCACGGGTTTTCAATCAGCCCCAGCATTTT
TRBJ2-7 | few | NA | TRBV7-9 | CASSLALDRLSSYEQYF | TGTGCCAGCAGCTTAGCTCTAGACAGGCTCTCCTCCTACGAGCAGTACTTC
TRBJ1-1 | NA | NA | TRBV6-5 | CASSYSGATEAFF | TGTGCCAGCAGTTACTCGGGAGCCACTGAAGCTTTCTTT
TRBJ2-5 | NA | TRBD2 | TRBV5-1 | CASSAGGLAGLKTQYF | TGCGCCAGCAGCGCCGGGGGACTAGCGGGTTTAAAGACCCAGTACTTC
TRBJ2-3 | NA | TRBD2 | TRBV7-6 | CASSLASGSRDTQYF | TGTGCCAGCAGCTTAGCGAGCGGGAGTCGGGATACGCAGTATTTT
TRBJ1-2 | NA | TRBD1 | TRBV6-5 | CASTSPGQGSGYTF | TGTGCCAGCACGTCTCCGGGACAGGGCTCTGGCTACACCTTC
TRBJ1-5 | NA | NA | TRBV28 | CATTWGQQPQHF | TGTGCCACCACCTGGGGGCAGCAGCCCCAGCATTTT
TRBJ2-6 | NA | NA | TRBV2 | CASRERWGDSGANVLTF | TGTGCCAGCAGGGAACGGTGGGGGGACTCTGGGGCCAACGTCCTGACTTTC
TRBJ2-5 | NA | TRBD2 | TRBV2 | CASSAPAYWEGTQYF | TGTGCCAGCAGTGCCCCAGCATACTGGGAGGGGACCCAGTACTTC
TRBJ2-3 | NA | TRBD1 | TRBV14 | CASSQGRGGRDTQYF | TGTGCCAGCAGCCAAGGTAGAGGGGGCAGAGATACGCAGTATTTT
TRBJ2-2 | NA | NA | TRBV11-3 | CASSLQANTGELFF | TGTGCCAGCAGCCTCCAGGCGAACACCGGGGAGCTGTTTTTT
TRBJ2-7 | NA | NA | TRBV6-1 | CASSDRYYEQYF | TGTGCCAGCAGTGACAGGTACTACGAGCAGTACTTC
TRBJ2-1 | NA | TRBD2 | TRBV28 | CASSPLLAGSDNEQFF | TGTGCCAGCAGTCCCCTTTTAGCGGGGAGTGACAATGAGCAGTTCTTC